This entry describes one TCR beta chain. The antigen is not known. After isolation, RNA underwent reverse transcription to generate cDNA as the sequencing template. Assay: immunoSEQ multiplex PCR; the TCRdb copy retains only in-frame clones and omits some. The sample carries 150,000 to 200,000 clones, approximately 62% recorded once. Specified treatment: oral pan-JAK inhibitor, 5-10 mg twice daily. Peripheral blood and lesional scalp punch biopsies came from alopecia areata patients. Sorted populations comprised CD4+ and CD8+ T cells obtained from PBMCs. The data stem from a study of CD8+ T cells in alopecia areata. Study-wide background: The investigators scored severity in treated patients by the percentage of affected scalp area.

Deletions cut 7 bases from V and 2 bases from J, with 13 bases between. Germline CDR1 and CDR2: SGHRS and YFSETQ. This CDR3 comprises 13 residues. Study outcomes and limitations: Scalp clonality and expanded CD8+ clones among the top 100 showed significant decreases with tofacitinib.

V usage is TRBV5-1 and J usage is TRBJ2-7; tentatively, D is TRBD1 (5 bases). The receptor comes from a human donor with alopecia areata. Sequenced material: CD4+ T cells sorted from blood, taken at week 24, from a patient treated with tofacitinib. In DNA, the CDR3 is TGCGCCAGCCGTTTCCAGGGAACCTACGAGCAGTACTTC. Its translation: CASRFQGTYEQYF.